These 10 T cell receptor beta chains share one sample of origin, sequenced in a study of T cell responses to AZD1222 COVID-19 vaccine. Assay: immunoSEQ multiplex PCR; the TCRdb copy retains only in-frame clones and omits some. Of about 57,000 clones in the sample, less than 90% were seen once. The specimen was peripheral blood, collected on day 0 of AZD1222 vaccination. These receptors originate from an adult in good health.

The V call is TRBV3-1 (or the pseudogene TRBV3-2), the J call TRBJ1-1; the D gene is possibly TRBD1 (5 bases). V shed 4 bases and J shed 5 bases, with 14 bases lying between them. Germline CDR1 is LGHDT and CDR2 is YNNKEL (reference sequence). The CDR3 runs 14 residues. The CDR3 DNA is TGTGCCAGCAGCCCAAGGACACGGCGGACTGAAGCTTTCTTT. Its protein product is CASSPRTRRTEAFF.

This chain links TRBV6-5 with TRBJ2-7; D not resolved. Trimming shortened V by 6 bases and J by 2 bases, and 8 bases separated the two germline ends. The V gene's germline CDR1 is MNHEY and CDR2 SVGAGI. The CDR3 covers 12 residues. In nucleotides, the CDR3 is TGTGCCAGCAGCCTTAGGCCCTACGAGCAGTACTTC. It translates to CASSLRPYEQYF.

The chain links TRBV5-4 to TRBJ1-6; tentative D call: TRBD1 (5 bases). The germline V gene has CDR1 SGHNT and CDR2 YYREEE (reference sequence). The V end lost 4 bases, the J end lost 10 bases, and 21 bases lay between the germline ends. CDR3 length: 16 amino acids. DNA of the CDR3: TGTGCCAGCAGCACTCTCGGGGCCGGGGTGGGCTCACCCCTCCACTTT. Translated, it gives CASSTLGAGVGSPLHF.

The DNA for the CDR3 is TGCGCCAGCAGCTTGGGTCACGGCACAGATACGCAGTATTTT. Amino acids: CASSLGHGTDTQYF. The chain employs TRBV5-1 and TRBJ2-3, with D uncertain. V was shortened by 0 bases and J by 1 base, with 6 bases between the two germline ends. The germline gives CDR1 SGHRS, CDR2 YFSETQ. CDR3 length: 14 residues.

The table lists this clone with a count of one. V usage is TRBV5-4 and J usage is TRBJ2-7; tentatively, D is TRBD1 (6 bases). The CDR3 runs to 15 residues. The germline gives CDR1 SGHNT, CDR2 YYREEE (reference sequence). V was pared by 0 bases and J by 2 bases, with 12 bases between. As DNA, the CDR3 is TGTGCCAGCAGCTTGGAGCAGGGGAGAACCTACGAGCAGTACTTC. As protein: CASSLEQGRTYEQYF.

The genes are TRBV30 and TRBJ2-2; TRBD1 is a possible D gene (6 bases). The germline CDR1 and CDR2 sequences are GTSNPN and SVGIG (reference sequence). Trimming removed 4 bases from V and 5 bases from J, with 14 bases in between. The CDR3 loop spans 14 amino acids. CDR3 nucleotides: TGTGCCTGGACCCCCGGACAGATTACCGGGGAGCTGTTTTTT. It codes for CAWTPGQITGELFF.

This clone has just a few counts. CDR3 bases: TGTGCCAGCAGCCTTAACAGGGGACGGGGCGGGATTAATGAAAAACTGTTTTTT. Its protein is CASSLNRGRGGINEKLFF. V gene TRBV5-8 combines with J gene TRBJ1-4; TRBD1 agrees at 7 bases. Germline CDR1 is SGHTS and CDR2 is YDEGEE. The V segment lost 4 bases and the J segment 4 bases; nucleotides outside the gene matches: 16. The CDR3 is 18 residues long.

The rearrangement uses TRBV25-1 and TRBJ2-5, with a tentative D call TRBD1 (6 bases). There are 14 residues in the CDR3. CDR1 is MGHDK and CDR2 is SYGVNS in the germline V gene. Deletions cut 8 bases from V and 0 bases from J, with 13 bases between. CDR3 nucleotides: TGTGCCAGCCGCCCACAGGGCTACCAAGAGACCCAGTACTTC. Translated: CASRPQGYQETQYF.

The chain combines TRBV5-6 with TRBJ2-1; D may be TRBD2 (5 bases). V was clipped by 4 bases and J by 3 bases, with 14 bases between them. Germline V lookup: CDR1 SGHDT, CDR2 YYEEEE. The CDR3 loop spans 15 amino acids. For the CDR3, the DNA is TGTGCCAGCAGCCATCGACTAACGAACTACAATGAGCAGTTCTTC. It codes for CASSHRLTNYNEQFF. The full variable domain, rest sourced from reference TRBV5-6 and TRBJ2-1, is DAGVTQSPTHLIKTRGQQVTLRCSPKSGHDTVSWYQQALGQGPQFIFQYYEEEERQRGNFPDRFSGHQFPNYSSELNVNALLLGDSALYLCASSHRLTNYNEQFFGPGTRLTVL.

This rearrangement joins TRBV30 to TRBJ1-1; D is perhaps TRBD1 (5 bases). Germline-derived CDR1 and CDR2 are GTSNPN and SVGIG (reference sequence). V lost 0 bases, J lost 7 bases, and 15 bases lay in between. The CDR3 spans 14 residues. Here the CDR3 reads CAWSVKSAGLEAFF. CDR3 bases: TGTGCCTGGAGTGTAAAGAGTGCGGGGCTTGAAGCTTTCTTT.